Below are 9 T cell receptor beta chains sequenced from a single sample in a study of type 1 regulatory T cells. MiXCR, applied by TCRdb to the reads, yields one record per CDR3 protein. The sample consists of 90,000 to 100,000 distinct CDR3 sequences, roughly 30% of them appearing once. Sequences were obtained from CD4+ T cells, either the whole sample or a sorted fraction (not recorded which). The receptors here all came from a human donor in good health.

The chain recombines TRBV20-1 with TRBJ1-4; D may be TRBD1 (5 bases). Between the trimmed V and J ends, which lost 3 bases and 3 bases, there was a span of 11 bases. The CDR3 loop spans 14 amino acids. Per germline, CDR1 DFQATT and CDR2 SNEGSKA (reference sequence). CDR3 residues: CSARQGLPNEKLFF. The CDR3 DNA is TGCAGTGCTAGGCAGGGATTACCTAATGAAAAACTGTTTTTT.

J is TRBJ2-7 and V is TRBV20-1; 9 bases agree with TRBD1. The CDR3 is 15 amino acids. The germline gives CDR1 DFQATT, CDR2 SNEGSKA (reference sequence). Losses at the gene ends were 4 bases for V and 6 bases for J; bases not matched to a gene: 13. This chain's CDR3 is CSATSPLGQGVEQYF. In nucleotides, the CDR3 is TGCAGTGCTACTAGTCCTTTGGGACAGGGAGTCGAGCAGTACTTC.

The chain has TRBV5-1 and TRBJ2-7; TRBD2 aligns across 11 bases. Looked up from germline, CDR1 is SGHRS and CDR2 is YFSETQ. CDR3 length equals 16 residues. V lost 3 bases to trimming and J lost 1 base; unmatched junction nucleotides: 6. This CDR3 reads CASSWRTSGGSYEQYF. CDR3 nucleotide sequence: TGCGCCAGCAGCTGGAGAACTAGCGGGGGATCCTACGAGCAGTACTTC.

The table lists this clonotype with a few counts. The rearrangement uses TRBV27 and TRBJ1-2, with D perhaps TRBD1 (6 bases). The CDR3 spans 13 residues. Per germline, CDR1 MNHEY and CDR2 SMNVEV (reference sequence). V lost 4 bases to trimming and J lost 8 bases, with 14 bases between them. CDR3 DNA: TGTGCCAGCAGTTCCAAAGGGGGGGGAGGCTACACCTTC. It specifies CASSSKGGGGYTF.

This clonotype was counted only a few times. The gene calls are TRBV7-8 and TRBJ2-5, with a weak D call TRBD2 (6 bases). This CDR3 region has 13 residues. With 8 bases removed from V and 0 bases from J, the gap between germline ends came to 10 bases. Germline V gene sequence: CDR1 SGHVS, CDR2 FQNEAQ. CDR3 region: CASGTPYQETQYF. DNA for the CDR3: TGTGCCAGCGGGACTCCGTACCAAGAGACCCAGTACTTC.

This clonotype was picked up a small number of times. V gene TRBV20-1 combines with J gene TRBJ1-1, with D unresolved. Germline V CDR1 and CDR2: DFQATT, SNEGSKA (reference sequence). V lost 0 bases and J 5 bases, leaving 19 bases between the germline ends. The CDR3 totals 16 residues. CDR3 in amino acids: CSARERTPSKRTEAFF. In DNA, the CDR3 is TGCAGTGCTAGAGAGCGGACCCCCTCGAAGAGAACTGAAGCTTTCTTT.

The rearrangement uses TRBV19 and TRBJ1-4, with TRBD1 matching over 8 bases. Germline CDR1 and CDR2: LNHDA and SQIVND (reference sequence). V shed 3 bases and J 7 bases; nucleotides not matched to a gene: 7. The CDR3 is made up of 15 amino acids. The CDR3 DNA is TGTGCCAGTAGTATCGACTCCGGGACAGGTGAAAAACTGTTTTTT. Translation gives CASSIDSGTGEKLFF. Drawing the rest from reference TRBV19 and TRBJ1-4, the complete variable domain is DGGITQSPKYLFRKEGQNVTLSCEQNLNHDAMYWYRQDPGQGLRLIYYSQIVNDFQKGDIAEGYSVSREKKESFPLTVTSAQKNPTAFYLCASSIDSGTGEKLFFGSGTQLSVL.

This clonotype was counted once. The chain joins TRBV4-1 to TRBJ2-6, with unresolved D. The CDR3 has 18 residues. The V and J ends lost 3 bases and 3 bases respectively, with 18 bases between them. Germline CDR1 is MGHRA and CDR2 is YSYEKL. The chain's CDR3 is CASSHSPGRMGGANVLTF. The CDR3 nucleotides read TGCGCCAGCAGCCATTCCCCCGGGCGAATGGGTGGGGCCAACGTCCTGACTTTC.

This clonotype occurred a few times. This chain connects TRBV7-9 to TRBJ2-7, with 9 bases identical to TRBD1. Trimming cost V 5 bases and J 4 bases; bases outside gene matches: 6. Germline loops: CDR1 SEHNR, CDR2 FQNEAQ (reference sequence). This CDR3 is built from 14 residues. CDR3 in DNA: TGTGCCAGCAGCACATGGGACAGGGTTTACGAGCAGTACTTC. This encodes CASSTWDRVYEQYF.